These T cell receptor beta chains were read from a single sample in a study of blood T cell repertoires in COVID-19. TCRdb's copy holds only in-frame clones and misses some; the assay was immunoSEQ multiplex PCR. Among 300,000 to 400,000 clones listed, around nine tenths were seen once. Specimen: peripheral blood. The origin of the receptors is a young woman who had recovered from COVID-19. The CDR3 runs from the conserved cysteine through the conserved F or W. D genes are given only for firm matches. Clone size appears in some rows only: once, few, many, or a class for an expanded clone.

>TRBV20-1|TRBJ1-1|.|.
CSAQNTEAFF
TGCAGCGCTCAGAACACTGAAGCTTTCTTT
>TRBV4-3|TRBJ2-1|.|TRBD2
CASSQPPSGGSYNEQFF
TGCGCCAGCAGCCAACCCCCTAGCGGGGGCTCCTACAATGAGCAGTTCTTC
>TRBV25-1|TRBJ2-3|.|TRBD2
CASSEWTSGRADTQYF
TGTGCCAGCAGTGAATGGACTAGCGGGAGGGCAGATACGCAGTATTTT
>TRBV6-4|TRBJ2-5|.|TRBD2
CASSELAGDSQYF
TGTGCCAGCAGTGAACTAGCGGGAGACTCCCAGTACTTC
>TRBV6-5|TRBJ1-1|few|.
CASSFARTLEAFF
TGTGCCAGCAGTTTCGCCCGCACACTAGAAGCTTTCTTT
>TRBV30|TRBJ1-2|.|.
CAWRIRGSLYGYTF
TGTGCCTGGAGGATAAGGGGCAGTCTCTATGGCTACACCTTC
>TRBV28|TRBJ2-3|.|TRBD1
CASSLGQGLWTDTQYF
TGTGCCAGCAGTCTTGGACAGGGTTTATGGACAGATACGCAGTATTTT
>TRBV9|TRBJ1-2|.|.
CASSPLVATNYGYTF
TGTGCCAGCAGCCCCCTTGTAGCTACTAACTATGGCTACACCTTC
>TRBV11-2|TRBJ2-5|once|TRBD2
CASSQKLAFPETQYF
TGTGCCAGCAGCCAAAAACTAGCGTTCCCCGAGACCCAGTACTTC
>TRBV27|TRBJ2-2|.|TRBD1
CASSPTGVFGTGELFF
TGTGCCAGCAGTCCCACAGGGGTTTTCGGCACCGGGGAGCTGTTTTTT
>TRBV7-9|TRBJ2-3|.|TRBD2
CASSLLAGVEDTQYF
TGTGCCAGCAGCCTTCTAGCGGGAGTGGAAGATACGCAGTATTTT
>TRBV5-6|TRBJ1-6|.|.
CASSIAGSYNSPLHF
TGTGCCAGCAGCATCGCCGGTTCATATAATTCACCCCTCCACTTT
>TRBV7-9|TRBJ2-1|.|.
CASSPGWGDEQFF
TGTGCCAGCAGCCCTGGGTGGGGGGATGAGCAGTTCTTC
>TRBV29-1|TRBJ1-3|.|.
CSVETVARNTIYF
TGCAGCGTTGAGACAGTTGCCAGAAACACCATATATTTT
>TRBV19|TRBJ1-2|.|TRBD1
CASSDRTGGADGYTF
TGTGCCAGTAGTGATCGGACAGGGGGCGCGGATGGCTACACCTTC
>TRBV5-1|TRBJ1-5|.|.
CASSLVPRGMSNQPQHF
TGCGCCAGCAGCTTGGTGCCCAGGGGCATGAGCAATCAGCCCCAGCATTTT
>TRBV27|TRBJ2-2|few|TRBD1
CASSLTGEGGTGELFF
TGTGCCAGCAGTTTGACAGGGGAAGGGGGCACCGGGGAGCTGTTTTTT
>TRBV9|TRBJ2-2|.|.
CASTRTPHLTGELFF
TGTGCCAGCACCCGCACTCCCCATTTAACCGGGGAGCTGTTTTTT
>TRBV12-2|TRBJ1-5|.|.
CASRSRAPGAADYSNQPQHF
TGTGCAAGTCGCTCCAGGGCCCCAGGGGCCGCGGATTATAGCAATCAGCCCCAGCATTTT
>TRBV6-5|TRBJ1-1|.|TRBD1
CASGQGGAEAFF
TGTGCCAGCGGACAGGGTGGCGCTGAAGCTTTCTTT
>TRBV19|TRBJ1-2|.|TRBD1
CASSISQGERYTF
TGTGCCAGTAGTATCTCCCAGGGGGAGCGCTACACCTTC
>TRBV27|TRBJ2-2|.|.
CASSSRANTGELFF
TGTGCCAGCAGTAGCAGGGCGAACACCGGGGAGCTGTTTTTT
>TRBV5-1|TRBJ1-1|.|.
CASSYVDRSEAFF
TGCGCCAGCAGCTATGTGGACAGATCGGAAGCTTTCTTT
>TRBV7-9|TRBJ2-3|.|.
CAGSQGQGLRTSDTQYF
TGTGCCGGCAGCCAAGGCCAGGGGCTAAGAACCTCAGATACGCAGTATTTT
>TRBV19|TRBJ2-1|.|TRBD2
CASSIGLAGGKNEQFF
TGTGCCAGTAGTATCGGCCTAGCGGGAGGAAAGAATGAGCAGTTCTTC
>TRBV5-4|TRBJ2-4|.|TRBD2
CASSQGLAGRSKNIQYF
TGTGCCAGCAGCCAAGGACTAGCGGGGCGGTCCAAAAACATTCAGTACTTC
>TRBV7-9|TRBJ2-5|once|.
CASSSPFTPSETQYF
TGTGCCAGCAGCTCCCCTTTTACTCCGTCGGAGACCCAGTACTTC
>TRBV3-1/TRBV3-2|TRBJ1-4|.|TRBD1
CASSLARTGGINEKLFF
TGTGCCAGCAGCCTGGCCAGGACAGGGGGTATCAATGAAAAACTGTTTTTT
>TRBV6-5|TRBJ2-2|.|.
CASSSDRSPGELFF
TGTGCCAGCAGTTCTGACAGATCCCCCGGGGAGCTGTTTTTT
>TRBV9|TRBJ1-1|.|.
CASSSGRRGDTEAFF
TGTGCCAGTAGCTCCGGAAGGAGGGGCGACACTGAAGCTTTCTTT
>TRBV5-1|TRBJ2-1|.|TRBD1
CASSLGQGSYNEQFF
TGCGCCAGCAGCTTGGGACAGGGTTCCTACAATGAGCAGTTCTTC
>TRBV6-5|TRBJ2-5|.|TRBD2
CASSSGSYSETQYF
TGTGCCAGCAGTAGCGGGAGCTATTCGGAGACCCAGTACTTC
>TRBV6-2/TRBV6-3|TRBJ1-1|.|TRBD1
CASSHRGSRTEAFF
TGTGCCAGCAGTCACAGGGGTTCCCGGACTGAAGCTTTCTTT
>TRBV15|TRBJ2-5|.|.
CATSDPAGSQETQYF
TGTGCCACCAGCGACCCAGCCGGGTCCCAAGAGACCCAGTACTTC
>TRBV6-6|TRBJ1-2|.|.
CASSRSRLLTSGSYGYTF
TGTGCCAGCAGTCGATCTCGGTTACTGACCTCGGGGAGCTATGGCTACACCTTC
>TRBV29-1|TRBJ2-3|.|TRBD2
CSARTSGISGTDTQYF
TGCAGCGCAAGGACTAGCGGGATTTCGGGCACAGATACGCAGTATTTT
>TRBV5-5|TRBJ2-1|.|.
CASSRVQSPEQFF
TGTGCCAGCAGCCGAGTTCAAAGCCCCGAGCAGTTCTTC
>TRBV6-2/TRBV6-3|TRBJ2-5|.|.
CASSLLAENQETQYF
TGTGCCAGCAGTTTGCTAGCCGAAAACCAAGAGACCCAGTACTTC
>TRBV6-2/TRBV6-3|TRBJ2-3|.|.
CASSLTDTQYF
TGTGCCAGCAGTCTCACAGATACGCAGTATTTT
>TRBV10-1|TRBJ2-5|.|.
CASSESTRDQETQYF
TGCGCCAGCAGTGAGTCGACTAGGGACCAAGAGACCCAGTACTTC
>TRBV4-3|TRBJ1-1|.|TRBD1
CASSQDWAGGNTEAFF
TGCGCCAGCAGCCAAGATTGGGCAGGGGGGAACACTGAAGCTTTCTTT